Listed below are T cell receptor beta chains from one sample, sequenced in a study of CD8 T cells in ankylosing spondylitis. TCRdb recomputed calls from the 5' RACE reads with MiXCR, one row per CDR3 protein. The sample carries 250,000 to 300,000 distinct CDR3 sequences, 20% recorded once. Sample: blood, either unsorted or a sorted T cell fraction (not recorded which). Receptor source: a male donor with ankylosing spondylitis or in good health (not recorded which). The CDR3 runs from the conserved cysteine through the conserved F or W. A D gene is named only where the DNA matches it firmly. Clone sizes are given selectively: once, few, many, or a class where the clone is expanded.

j_call: TRBJ2-1
v_call: TRBV28
clone_size: NA
d_call: NA
cdr3_aa: CASSPHGSNYNEQFF
cdr3_nt: TGTGCCAGCAGTCCCCACGGGTCCAACTACAATGAGCAGTTCTTC

j_call: TRBJ2-1
v_call: TRBV6-2/TRBV6-3
clone_size: few
d_call: TRBD2
cdr3_aa: CASSYGLAYEQFF
cdr3_nt: TGTGCCAGCAGTTACGGACTAGCGTATGAGCAGTTCTTC

j_call: TRBJ2-2
v_call: TRBV7-6
clone_size: NA
d_call: TRBD2
cdr3_aa: CASSYGTSESLNTGELFF
cdr3_nt: TGTGCCAGCAGCTACGGGACTAGCGAGAGTCTGAACACCGGGGAGCTGTTTTTT

j_call: TRBJ1-3
v_call: TRBV29-1
clone_size: few
d_call: NA
cdr3_aa: CSVDMGQTSGNTIYF
cdr3_nt: TGCAGCGTTGACATGGGGCAGACCTCTGGAAACACCATATATTTT

j_call: TRBJ2-3
v_call: TRBV14
clone_size: few
d_call: NA
cdr3_aa: CASSPLTDVRGTQYF
cdr3_nt: TGTGCCAGCAGCCCCCTCACTGACGTTCGCGGTACGCAGTATTTT

j_call: TRBJ2-1
v_call: TRBV3-1
clone_size: many
d_call: NA
cdr3_aa: CASSFLHNEQFF
cdr3_nt: TGTGCCAGCAGCTTCCTCCACAATGAGCAGTTCTTC

j_call: TRBJ1-6
v_call: TRBV30
clone_size: NA
d_call: NA
cdr3_aa: CAWSVPHGNSPLHF
cdr3_nt: TGTGCCTGGAGTGTACCCCACGGAAATTCACCCCTCCACTTT

j_call: TRBJ2-4
v_call: TRBV20-1
clone_size: few
d_call: TRBD2
cdr3_aa: CSARDPAGAVNIQYF
cdr3_nt: TGCAGTGCTAGAGATCCGGCGGGAGCGGTAAACATTCAGTACTTC

j_call: TRBJ1-2
v_call: TRBV6-1
clone_size: many
d_call: NA
cdr3_aa: CASSPHVLSYGYTF
cdr3_nt: TGTGCCAGCAGCCCCCATGTGCTCTCCTATGGCTACACCTTC

j_call: TRBJ2-5
v_call: TRBV6-1
clone_size: few
d_call: NA
cdr3_aa: CASSGQSPYQETQYF
cdr3_nt: TGTGCCAGCAGTGGACAGTCCCCGTACCAAGAGACCCAGTACTTC

j_call: TRBJ1-5
v_call: TRBV18
clone_size: few
d_call: TRBD1
cdr3_aa: CASSPLGTADQPQHF
cdr3_nt: TGTGCCAGCTCACCACTCGGGACAGCCGATCAGCCCCAGCATTTT

j_call: TRBJ2-1
v_call: TRBV24-1
clone_size: NA
d_call: NA
cdr3_aa: CATSDSAGRLSSYNEQFF
cdr3_nt: TGTGCCACCAGTGATTCCGCCGGCAGGCTCAGTTCCTACAATGAGCAGTTCTTC

j_call: TRBJ2-3
v_call: TRBV9
clone_size: NA
d_call: TRBD2
cdr3_aa: CASSVVSGGTDTQYF
cdr3_nt: TGTGCCAGCAGCGTAGTTAGCGGGGGCACAGATACGCAGTATTTT

j_call: TRBJ2-1
v_call: TRBV20-1
clone_size: few
d_call: TRBD1
cdr3_aa: CSATDRVFPNEQFF
cdr3_nt: TGCAGTGCTACCGACAGGGTATTCCCCAATGAGCAGTTCTTC

j_call: TRBJ1-2
v_call: TRBV5-6
clone_size: few
d_call: NA
cdr3_aa: CASSSLYGYTF
cdr3_nt: TGTGCCAGCAGCTCCTTGTATGGCTACACCTTC

j_call: TRBJ2-1
v_call: TRBV28
clone_size: NA
d_call: TRBD2
cdr3_aa: CASKAGAQNNEQFF
cdr3_nt: TGTGCCTCTAAAGCGGGGGCGCAGAACAATGAGCAGTTCTTC

j_call: TRBJ1-1
v_call: TRBV5-1
clone_size: many
d_call: TRBD1
cdr3_aa: CASSLGTGMSNTEAFF
cdr3_nt: TGCGCCAGCAGCTTGGGGACAGGGATGTCGAACACTGAAGCTTTCTTT

j_call: TRBJ1-2
v_call: TRBV20-1
clone_size: NA
d_call: TRBD1
cdr3_aa: CSARVEGQGFGGYTF
cdr3_nt: TGCAGTGCTAGAGTCGAGGGACAGGGTTTTGGAGGCTACACCTTC

j_call: TRBJ1-5
v_call: TRBV29-1
clone_size: few
d_call: TRBD1
cdr3_aa: CSGDRINQPQHF
cdr3_nt: TGCAGCGGGGACAGGATCAATCAGCCCCAGCATTTT

j_call: TRBJ2-1
v_call: TRBV12-3/TRBV12-4
clone_size: few
d_call: NA
cdr3_aa: CASSPRPGGSNEQFF
cdr3_nt: TGTGCCAGCAGTCCAAGGCCAGGGGGGTCCAATGAGCAGTTCTTC

j_call: TRBJ1-1
v_call: TRBV5-6
clone_size: NA
d_call: NA
cdr3_aa: CASSFRWGTEAFF
cdr3_nt: TGTGCCAGCAGCTTTCGGTGGGGCACTGAAGCTTTCTTT

j_call: TRBJ1-2
v_call: TRBV6-5
clone_size: few
d_call: TRBD1
cdr3_aa: CASSSQGQGNYGYTF
cdr3_nt: TGTGCCAGCAGTTCCCAGGGACAGGGTAACTATGGCTACACCTTC

j_call: TRBJ2-3
v_call: TRBV12-3/TRBV12-4
clone_size: NA
d_call: TRBD2
cdr3_aa: CASSPGTSGSADTQYF
cdr3_nt: TGTGCCAGCAGTCCCGGGACTAGCGGGAGCGCAGATACGCAGTATTTT

j_call: TRBJ1-1
v_call: TRBV5-6
clone_size: many
d_call: NA
cdr3_aa: CASSVGGAPGLAFF
cdr3_nt: TGTGCCAGCAGCGTAGGAGGGGCCCCTGGGTTGGCTTTCTTT

j_call: TRBJ2-5
v_call: TRBV7-9
clone_size: NA
d_call: NA
cdr3_aa: CASSLVPTGIETQYF
cdr3_nt: TGTGCCAGCAGCTTAGTGCCAACAGGGATAGAGACCCAGTACTTC

j_call: TRBJ1-2
v_call: TRBV20-1
clone_size: NA
d_call: TRBD1
cdr3_aa: CSAIGTGYGYTF
cdr3_nt: TGCAGTGCTATCGGGACAGGGTATGGCTACACCTTC

j_call: TRBJ2-2
v_call: TRBV5-1
clone_size: NA
d_call: TRBD2
cdr3_aa: CASSSGTSGKEELFF
cdr3_nt: TGCGCCAGCAGCTCCGGGACTAGCGGGAAAGAGGAGCTGTTTTTT

j_call: TRBJ2-3
v_call: TRBV6-1
clone_size: few
d_call: NA
cdr3_aa: CASSDRQGSTQYF
cdr3_nt: TGTGCCAGCAGTGACCGCCAGGGTAGTACGCAGTATTTT

j_call: TRBJ2-1
v_call: TRBV4-1
clone_size: NA
d_call: NA
cdr3_aa: CASSQDRGSSYNEQFF
cdr3_nt: TGCGCCAGCAGCCAAGATAGGGGGAGCTCCTACAATGAGCAGTTCTTC

j_call: TRBJ1-2
v_call: TRBV11-2
clone_size: NA
d_call: NA
cdr3_aa: CASSPYRFYGYTF
cdr3_nt: TGTGCCAGCAGCCCTTACAGGTTCTATGGCTACACCTTC

j_call: TRBJ1-1
v_call: TRBV12-3/TRBV12-4
clone_size: NA
d_call: NA
cdr3_aa: CASSRSGRDTEAFF
cdr3_nt: TGTGCCAGCAGCCGGTCGGGGAGGGACACTGAAGCTTTCTTT

j_call: TRBJ1-5
v_call: TRBV4-1
clone_size: NA
d_call: NA
cdr3_aa: CASSHSVGDQPQHF
cdr3_nt: TGCGCCAGCAGCCACTCTGTGGGGGATCAGCCCCAGCATTTT